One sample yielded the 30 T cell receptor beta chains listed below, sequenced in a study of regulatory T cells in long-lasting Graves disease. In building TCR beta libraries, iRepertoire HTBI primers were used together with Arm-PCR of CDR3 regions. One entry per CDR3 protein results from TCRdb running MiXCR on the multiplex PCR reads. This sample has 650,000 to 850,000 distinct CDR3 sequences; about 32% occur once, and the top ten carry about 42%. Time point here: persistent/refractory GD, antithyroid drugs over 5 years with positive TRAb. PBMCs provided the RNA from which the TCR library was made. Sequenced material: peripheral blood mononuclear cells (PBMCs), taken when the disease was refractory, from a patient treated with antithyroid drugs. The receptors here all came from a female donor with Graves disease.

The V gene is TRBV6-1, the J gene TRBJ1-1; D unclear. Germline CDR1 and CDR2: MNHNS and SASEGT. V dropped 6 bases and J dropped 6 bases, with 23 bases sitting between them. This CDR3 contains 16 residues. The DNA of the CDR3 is TGTGCCAGCAGGCCACGATTGACCAGTCATTCGGCTGAAGCTTTCTTT. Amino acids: CASRPRLTSHSAEAFF.

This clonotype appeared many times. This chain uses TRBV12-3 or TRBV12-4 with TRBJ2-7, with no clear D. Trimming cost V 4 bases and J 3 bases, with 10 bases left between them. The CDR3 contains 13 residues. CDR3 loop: CASSYGPDYEQYF. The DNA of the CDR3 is TGTGCCAGCAGTTACGGGCCAGACTACGAGCAGTACTTC.

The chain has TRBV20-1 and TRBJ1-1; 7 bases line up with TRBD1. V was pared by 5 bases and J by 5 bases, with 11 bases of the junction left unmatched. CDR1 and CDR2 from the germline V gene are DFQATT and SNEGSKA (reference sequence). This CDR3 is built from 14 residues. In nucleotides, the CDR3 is TGCAGTGCTGGTCCCTTGAGGGGGCATACTGAAGCTTTCTTT. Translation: CSAGPLRGHTEAFF.

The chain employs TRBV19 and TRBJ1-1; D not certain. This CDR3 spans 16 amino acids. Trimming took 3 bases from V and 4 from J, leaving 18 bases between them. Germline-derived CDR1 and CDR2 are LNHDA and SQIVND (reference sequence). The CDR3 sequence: CASSIQRGPGPTEAFF. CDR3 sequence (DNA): TGTGCCAGTAGTATTCAGCGAGGTCCGGGCCCCACTGAAGCTTTCTTT.

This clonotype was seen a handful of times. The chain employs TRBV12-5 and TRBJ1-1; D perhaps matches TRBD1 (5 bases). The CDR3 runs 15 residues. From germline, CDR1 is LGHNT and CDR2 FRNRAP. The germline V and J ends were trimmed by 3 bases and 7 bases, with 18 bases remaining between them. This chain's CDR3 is CASGLETGGGSEAFF. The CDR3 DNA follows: TGTGCTAGTGGTTTAGAAACAGGAGGTGGGAGTGAAGCTTTCTTT.

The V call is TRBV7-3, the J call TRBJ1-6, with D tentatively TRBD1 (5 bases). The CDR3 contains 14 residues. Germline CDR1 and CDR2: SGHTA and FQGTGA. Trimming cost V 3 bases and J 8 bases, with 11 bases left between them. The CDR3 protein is CASSLGREDSPLHF. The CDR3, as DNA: TGTGCCAGCAGCTTGGGACGGGAAGATTCACCCCTCCACTTT.

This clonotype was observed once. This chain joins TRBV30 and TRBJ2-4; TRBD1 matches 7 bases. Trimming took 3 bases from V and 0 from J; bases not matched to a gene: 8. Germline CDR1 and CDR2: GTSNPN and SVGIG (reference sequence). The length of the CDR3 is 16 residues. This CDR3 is CAWSPGTVLAKNIQYF. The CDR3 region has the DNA TGTGCCTGGAGCCCGGGGACAGTTCTAGCCAAAAACATTCAGTACTTC.

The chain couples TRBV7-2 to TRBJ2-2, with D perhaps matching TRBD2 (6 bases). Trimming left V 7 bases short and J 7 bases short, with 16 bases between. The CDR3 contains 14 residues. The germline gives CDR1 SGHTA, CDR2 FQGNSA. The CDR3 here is CASIPGTPLGELFF. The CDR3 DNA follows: TGTGCCAGCATCCCCGGGACTCCCCTCGGGGAGCTGTTTTTT.

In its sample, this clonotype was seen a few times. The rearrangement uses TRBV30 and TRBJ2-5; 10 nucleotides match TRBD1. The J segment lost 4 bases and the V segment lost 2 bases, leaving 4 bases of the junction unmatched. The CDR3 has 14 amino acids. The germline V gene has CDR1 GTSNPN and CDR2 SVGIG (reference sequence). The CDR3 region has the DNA TGTGCCTGGAGTAGGGACAGGGGTGGAGAGACCCAGTACTTC. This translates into CAWSRDRGGETQYF.

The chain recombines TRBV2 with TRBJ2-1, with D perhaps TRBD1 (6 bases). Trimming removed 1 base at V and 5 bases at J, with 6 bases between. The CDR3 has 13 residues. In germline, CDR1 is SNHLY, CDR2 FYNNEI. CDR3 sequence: CASSEGTDNEQFF. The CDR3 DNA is TGTGCCAGCAGTGAAGGGACAGACAATGAGCAGTTCTTC.

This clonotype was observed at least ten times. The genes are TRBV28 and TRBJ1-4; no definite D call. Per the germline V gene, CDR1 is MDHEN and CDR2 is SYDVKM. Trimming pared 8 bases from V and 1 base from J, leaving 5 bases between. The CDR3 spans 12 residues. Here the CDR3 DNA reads TGTGCCAGCGGGGTAACTAATGAAAAACTGTTTTTT. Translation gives CASGVTNEKLFF.

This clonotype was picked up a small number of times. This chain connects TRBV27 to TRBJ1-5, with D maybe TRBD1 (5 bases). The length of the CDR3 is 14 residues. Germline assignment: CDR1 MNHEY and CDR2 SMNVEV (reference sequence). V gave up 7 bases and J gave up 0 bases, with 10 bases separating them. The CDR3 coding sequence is TGTGCCAGCAACCCGACAGTTAGCAATCAGCCCCAGCATTTT. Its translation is CASNPTVSNQPQHF.

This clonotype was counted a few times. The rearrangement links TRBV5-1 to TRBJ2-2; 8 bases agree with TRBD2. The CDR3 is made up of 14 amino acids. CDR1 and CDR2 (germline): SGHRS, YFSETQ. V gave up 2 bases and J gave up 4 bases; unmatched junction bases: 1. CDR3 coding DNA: TGCGCCAGCAGCTTCGGGAGGGGCACCGGGGAGCTGTTTTTT. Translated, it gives CASSFGRGTGELFF. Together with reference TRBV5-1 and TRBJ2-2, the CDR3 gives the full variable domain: KAGVTQTPRYLIKTRGQQVTLSCSPISGHRSVSWYQQTPGQGLQFLFEYFSETQRNKGNFPGRFSGRQFSNSRSEMNVSTLELGDSALYLCASSFGRGTGELFFGEGSRLTVL.

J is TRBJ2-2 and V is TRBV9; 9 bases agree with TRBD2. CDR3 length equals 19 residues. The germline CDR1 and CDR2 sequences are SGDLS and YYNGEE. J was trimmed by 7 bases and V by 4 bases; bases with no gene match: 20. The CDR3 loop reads CASSPPRASGTRWDGELFF. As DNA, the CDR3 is TGTGCCAGCAGCCCTCCCAGGGCTAGCGGGACTCGTTGGGACGGGGAGCTGTTTTTT. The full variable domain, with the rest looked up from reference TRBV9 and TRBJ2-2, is DSGVTQTPKHLITATGQRVTLRCSPRSGDLSVYWYQQSLDQGLQFLIQYYNGEERAKGNILERFSAQQFPDLHSELNLSSLELGDSALYFCASSPPRASGTRWDGELFFGEGSRLTVL.

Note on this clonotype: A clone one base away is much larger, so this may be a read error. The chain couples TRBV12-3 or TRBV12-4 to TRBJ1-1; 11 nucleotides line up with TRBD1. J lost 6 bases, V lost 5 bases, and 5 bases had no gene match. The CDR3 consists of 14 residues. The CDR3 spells CASSGQGAYAEAFF. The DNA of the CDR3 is TGTGCCAGCAGTGGACAGGGGGCATACGCTGAAGCTTTCTTT.

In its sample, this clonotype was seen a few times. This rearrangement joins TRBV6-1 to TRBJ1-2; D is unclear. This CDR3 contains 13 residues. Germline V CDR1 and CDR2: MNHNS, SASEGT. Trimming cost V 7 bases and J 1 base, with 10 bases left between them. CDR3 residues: CASMLGSNYGYTF. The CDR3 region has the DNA TGTGCCAGCATGCTCGGTAGTAACTATGGCTACACCTTC.

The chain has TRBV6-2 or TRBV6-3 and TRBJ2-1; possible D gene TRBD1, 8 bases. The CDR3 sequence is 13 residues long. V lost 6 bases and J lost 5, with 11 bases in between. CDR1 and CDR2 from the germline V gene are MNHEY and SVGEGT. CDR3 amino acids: CASRQGGDNEQFF. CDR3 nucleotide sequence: TGTGCCAGCAGACAGGGGGGGGACAATGAGCAGTTCTTC.

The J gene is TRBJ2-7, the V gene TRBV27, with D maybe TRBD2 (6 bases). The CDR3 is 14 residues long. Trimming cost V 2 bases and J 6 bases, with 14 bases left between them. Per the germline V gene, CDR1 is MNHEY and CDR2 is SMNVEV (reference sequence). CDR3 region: CASSLNGDLGEQYF. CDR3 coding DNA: TGTGCCAGCAGTTTAAATGGGGACTTAGGCGAGCAGTACTTC.

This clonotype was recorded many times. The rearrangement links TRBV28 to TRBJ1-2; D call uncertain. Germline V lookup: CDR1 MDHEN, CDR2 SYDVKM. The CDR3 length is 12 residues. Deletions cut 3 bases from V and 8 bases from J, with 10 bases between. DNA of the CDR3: TGTGCCAGCAGTTTCAGATATCGGGGCTACACCTTC. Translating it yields CASSFRYRGYTF.

The CDR3 DNA reads TGTGCCAGCACCGCCGGGACAGGGGTGTCCGTGAACACTGAAGCTTTCTTT. Translating gives CASTAGTGVSVNTEAFF. The V call is TRBV28, the J call TRBJ1-1, with 10 bases that match TRBD1. The CDR3 loop spans 17 amino acids. The germline gives CDR1 MDHEN, CDR2 SYDVKM. V shed 7 bases, J shed 0 bases, and the junction held 11 bases outside the gene matches. Filled out from reference TRBV28 and TRBJ1-1, the complete variable domain reads DVKVTQSSRYLVKRTGEKVFLECVQDMDHENMFWYRQDPGLGLRLIYFSYDVKMKEKGDIPEGYSVSREKKERFSLILESASTNQTSMYLCASTAGTGVSVNTEAFFGQGTRLTVV.

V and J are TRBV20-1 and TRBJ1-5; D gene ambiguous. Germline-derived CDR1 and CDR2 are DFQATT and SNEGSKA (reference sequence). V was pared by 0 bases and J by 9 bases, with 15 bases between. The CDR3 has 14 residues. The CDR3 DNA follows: TGCAGTGCTAGAGATCCTGGCGCGGAGGGGCCCCAGCATTTT. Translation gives CSARDPGAEGPQHF.

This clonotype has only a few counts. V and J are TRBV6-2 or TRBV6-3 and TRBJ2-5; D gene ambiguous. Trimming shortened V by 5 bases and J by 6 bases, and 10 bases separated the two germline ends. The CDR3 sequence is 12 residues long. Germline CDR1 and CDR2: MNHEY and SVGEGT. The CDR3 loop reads CASSEIRKTQYF. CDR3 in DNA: TGTGCCAGCAGTGAAATCAGGAAGACCCAGTACTTC.

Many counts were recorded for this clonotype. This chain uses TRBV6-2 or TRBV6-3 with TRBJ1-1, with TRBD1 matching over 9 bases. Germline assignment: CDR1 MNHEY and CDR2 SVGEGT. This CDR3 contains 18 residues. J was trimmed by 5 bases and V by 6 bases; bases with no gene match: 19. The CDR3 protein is CASRNSPGTGRNGTEAFF. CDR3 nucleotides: TGTGCCAGCAGGAACTCCCCAGGGACAGGGCGGAACGGGACTGAAGCTTTCTTT.

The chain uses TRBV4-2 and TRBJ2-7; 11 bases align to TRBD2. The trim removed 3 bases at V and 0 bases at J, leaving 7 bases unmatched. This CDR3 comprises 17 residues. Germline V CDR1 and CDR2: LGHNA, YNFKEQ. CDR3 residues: CASSQSPGLAGSYEQYF. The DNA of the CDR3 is TGTGCCAGCAGCCAGTCCCCCGGACTAGCGGGCTCCTACGAGCAGTACTTC.

CDR3 sequence reads: CSVGTGRYEQYF. The DNA for the CDR3 is TGCAGCGTAGGGACAGGGAGATACGAGCAGTACTTC. The chain recombines TRBV29-1 with TRBJ2-7; 9 bases fit TRBD1. CDR1 and CDR2 (germline): SQVTM, ANQGSEA. The V and J ends lost 6 bases and 4 bases, in that order; junction bases with no gene match: 4. The CDR3 runs to 12 residues.

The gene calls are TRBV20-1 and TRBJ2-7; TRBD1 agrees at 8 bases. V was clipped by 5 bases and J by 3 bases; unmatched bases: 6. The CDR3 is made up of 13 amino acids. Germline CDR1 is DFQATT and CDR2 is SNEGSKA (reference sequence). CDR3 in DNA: TGCAGTGCTTTTGGACAGGGTGGCTACGAGCAGTACTTC. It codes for CSAFGQGGYEQYF.

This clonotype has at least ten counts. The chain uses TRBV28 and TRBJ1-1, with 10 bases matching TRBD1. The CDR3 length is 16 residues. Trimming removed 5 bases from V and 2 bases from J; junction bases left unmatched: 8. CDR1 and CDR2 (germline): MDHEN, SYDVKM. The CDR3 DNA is TGTGCCAGCAGTACCAGACAGGGGGCGATTAACACTGAAGCTTTCTTT. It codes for CASSTRQGAINTEAFF.

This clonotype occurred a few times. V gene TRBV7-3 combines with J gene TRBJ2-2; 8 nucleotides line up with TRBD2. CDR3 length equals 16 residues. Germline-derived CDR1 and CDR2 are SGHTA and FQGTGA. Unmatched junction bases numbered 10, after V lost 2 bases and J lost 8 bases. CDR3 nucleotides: TGTGCCAGCAGCTTATCCAGCGGGAGTTCTTCGGGGGAGCTGTTTTTT. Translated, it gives CASSLSSGSSSGELFF. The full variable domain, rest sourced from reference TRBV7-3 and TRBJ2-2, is GAGVSQTPSNKVTEKGKYVELRCDPISGHTALYWYRQSLGQGPEFLIYFQGTGAADDSGLPNDRFFAVRPEGSVSTLKIQRTERGDSAVYLCASSLSSGSSSGELFFGEGSRLTVL.

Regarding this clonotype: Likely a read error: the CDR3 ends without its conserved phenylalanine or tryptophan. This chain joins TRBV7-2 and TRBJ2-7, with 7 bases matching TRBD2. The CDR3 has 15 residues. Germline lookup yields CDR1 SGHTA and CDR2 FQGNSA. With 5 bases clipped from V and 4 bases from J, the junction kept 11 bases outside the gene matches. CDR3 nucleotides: TGTGCCAGCAGCCCAGCCGGGACTACCCAGTACGAGCAGTACCTC. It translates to CASSPAGTTQYEQYL.

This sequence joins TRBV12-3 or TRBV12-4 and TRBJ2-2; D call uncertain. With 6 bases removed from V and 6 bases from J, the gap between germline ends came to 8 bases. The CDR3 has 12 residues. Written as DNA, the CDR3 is TGTGCCAGCAGAGTAACAGCCGGGGAGCTGTTTTTT. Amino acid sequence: CASRVTAGELFF.